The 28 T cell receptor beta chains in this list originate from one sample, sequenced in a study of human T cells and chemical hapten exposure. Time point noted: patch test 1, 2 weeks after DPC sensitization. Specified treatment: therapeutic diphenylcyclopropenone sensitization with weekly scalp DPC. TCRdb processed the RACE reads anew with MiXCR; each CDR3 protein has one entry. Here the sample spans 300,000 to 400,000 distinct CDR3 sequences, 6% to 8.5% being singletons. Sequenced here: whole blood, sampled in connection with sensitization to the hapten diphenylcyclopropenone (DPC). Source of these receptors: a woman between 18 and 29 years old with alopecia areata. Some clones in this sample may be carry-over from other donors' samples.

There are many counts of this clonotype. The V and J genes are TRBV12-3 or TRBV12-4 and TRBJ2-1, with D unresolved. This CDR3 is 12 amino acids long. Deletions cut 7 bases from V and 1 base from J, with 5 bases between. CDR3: CASKGSYNEQFF. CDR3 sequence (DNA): TGTGCCAGCAAAGGTTCCTACAATGAGCAGTTCTTC.

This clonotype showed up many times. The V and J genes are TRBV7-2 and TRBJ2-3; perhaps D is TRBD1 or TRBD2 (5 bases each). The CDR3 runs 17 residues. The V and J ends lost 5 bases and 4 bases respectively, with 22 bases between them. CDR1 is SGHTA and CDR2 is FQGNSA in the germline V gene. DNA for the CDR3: TGTGCCAGCAGCCCCAGCCCGGGACGCGACAAGGCAGATACGCAGTATTTT. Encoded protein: CASSPSPGRDKADTQYF. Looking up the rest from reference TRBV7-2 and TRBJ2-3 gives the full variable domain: GAGVSQSPSNKVTEKGKDVELRCDPISGHTALYWYRQSLGQGLEFLIYFQGNSAPDKSGLPSDRFSAERTGGSVSTLTIQRTQQEDSAVYLCASSPSPGRDKADTQYFGPGTRLTVL.

The CDR3 protein is CASSLGARIQETQYF. In DNA, the CDR3 is TGTGCCAGCAGTTTGGGGGCCAGGATCCAAGAGACCCAGTACTTC. The chain joins TRBV7-2 to TRBJ2-5, with D perhaps TRBD1 (6 bases). Germline V lookup: CDR1 SGHTA, CDR2 FQGNSA. V was trimmed by 6 bases and J by 1 base, leaving 15 bases between them. The CDR3 contains 15 residues.

The CDR3 loop reads CASSPGRSTAPDTQYF. CDR3 DNA sequence: TGTGCCAGCAGTCCAGGACGATCCACAGCACCAGATACGCAGTATTTT. The chain carries TRBV6-6 and TRBJ2-3; D not resolved. The CDR3 length is 16 residues. V was cut by 5 bases and J by 4 bases, with 19 bases left in between. CDR1 and CDR2 from the germline V gene are MNHNY and SVGAGI (reference sequence).

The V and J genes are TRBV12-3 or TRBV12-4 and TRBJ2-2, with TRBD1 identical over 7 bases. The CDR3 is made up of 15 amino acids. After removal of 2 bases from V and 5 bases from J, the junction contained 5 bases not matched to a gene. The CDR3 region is CASSLHRGGTGELFF. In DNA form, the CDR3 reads TGTGCCAGCAGTTTACACAGGGGCGGAACCGGGGAGCTGTTTTTT.

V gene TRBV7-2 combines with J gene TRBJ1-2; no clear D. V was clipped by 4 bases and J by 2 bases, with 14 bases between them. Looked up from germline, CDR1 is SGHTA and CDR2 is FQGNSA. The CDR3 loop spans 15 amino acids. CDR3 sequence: CASSSRSVGNYGYTF. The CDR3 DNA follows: TGTGCCAGCAGCTCCCGGTCTGTGGGGAACTATGGCTACACCTTC.

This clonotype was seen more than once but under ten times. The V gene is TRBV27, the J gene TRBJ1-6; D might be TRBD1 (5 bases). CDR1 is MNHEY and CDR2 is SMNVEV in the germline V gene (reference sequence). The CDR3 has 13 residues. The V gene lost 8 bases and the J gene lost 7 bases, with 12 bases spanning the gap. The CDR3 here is CASRHGGNSPLHF. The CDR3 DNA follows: TGTGCCAGCCGCCACGGGGGAAATTCACCCCTCCACTTT.

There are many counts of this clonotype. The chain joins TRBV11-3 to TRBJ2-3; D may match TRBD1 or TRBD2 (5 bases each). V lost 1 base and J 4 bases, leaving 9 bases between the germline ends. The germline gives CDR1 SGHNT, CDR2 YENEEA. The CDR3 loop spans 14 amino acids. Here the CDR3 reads CASSLGDLSDTQYF. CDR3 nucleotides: TGTGCCAGCAGCTTAGGGGACCTCTCAGATACGCAGTATTTT.

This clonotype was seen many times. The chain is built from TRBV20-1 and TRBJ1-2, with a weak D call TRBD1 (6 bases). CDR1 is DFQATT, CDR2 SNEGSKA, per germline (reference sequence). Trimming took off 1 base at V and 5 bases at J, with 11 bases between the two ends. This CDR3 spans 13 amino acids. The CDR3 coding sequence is TGCAGTGCTAGAGCCGGACAGTCATATGGCTACACCTTC. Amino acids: CSARAGQSYGYTF.

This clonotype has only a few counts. In DNA form, the CDR3 reads TGTGCCAGCACCCCTGGGGGAGTTGGCCAGCCCCAGCATTTT. It is translated as CASTPGGVGQPQHF. V is TRBV7-9 and J is TRBJ1-5; TRBD1 might be the D (5 bases). The germline V gene encodes CDR1 SEHNR and CDR2 FQNEAQ (reference sequence). The CDR3 consists of 14 residues. V was cut by 7 bases and J by 7 bases, with 17 bases left in between.

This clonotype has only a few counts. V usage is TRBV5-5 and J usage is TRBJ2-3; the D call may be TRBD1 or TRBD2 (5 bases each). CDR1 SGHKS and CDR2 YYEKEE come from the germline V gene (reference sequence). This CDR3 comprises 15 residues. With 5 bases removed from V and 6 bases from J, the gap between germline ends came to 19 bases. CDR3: CASSPDGAGWDTQYF. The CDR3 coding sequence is TGTGCCAGCAGTCCCGACGGGGCAGGGTGGGATACGCAGTATTTT.

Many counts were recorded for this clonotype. This CDR3 is CASSLEGPSWAFYNEQFF. The CDR3 nucleotides are TGTGCCAGCAGCTTAGAAGGGCCTAGCTGGGCTTTCTACAATGAGCAGTTCTTC. The chain has TRBV7-8 and TRBJ2-1, with a tentative D call TRBD2 (5 bases). V was cut by 1 base and J by 3 bases, with 19 bases left in between. The CDR3 length is 18 residues. Germline V gene data show CDR1 as SGHVS and CDR2 as FQNEAQ.

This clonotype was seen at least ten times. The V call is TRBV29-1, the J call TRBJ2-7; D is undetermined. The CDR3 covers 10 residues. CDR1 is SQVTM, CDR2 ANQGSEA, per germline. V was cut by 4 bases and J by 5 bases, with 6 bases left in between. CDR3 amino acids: CSVVGNEQYF. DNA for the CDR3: TGCAGCGTTGTGGGGAACGAGCAGTACTTC.

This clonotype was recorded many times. This CDR3 is CASSKGVAARPYEQFF. The CDR3 DNA reads TGTGCCAGCAGTAAGGGGGTGGCGGCACGGCCCTACGAGCAGTTCTTC. The chain combines TRBV28 with TRBJ2-1; the D gene is possibly TRBD1 (6 bases). The V gene's germline CDR1 is MDHEN and CDR2 SYDVKM. Trimming removed 5 bases from V and 10 bases from J, with 24 bases in between. The CDR3 has 16 amino acids.

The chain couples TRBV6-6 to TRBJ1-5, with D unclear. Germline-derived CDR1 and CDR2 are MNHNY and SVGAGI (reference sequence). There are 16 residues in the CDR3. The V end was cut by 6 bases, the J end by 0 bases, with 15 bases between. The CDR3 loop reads CASSPLRQTSNQPQHF. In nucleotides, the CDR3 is TGTGCCAGCAGCCCATTGCGCCAGACTAGCAATCAGCCCCAGCATTTT.

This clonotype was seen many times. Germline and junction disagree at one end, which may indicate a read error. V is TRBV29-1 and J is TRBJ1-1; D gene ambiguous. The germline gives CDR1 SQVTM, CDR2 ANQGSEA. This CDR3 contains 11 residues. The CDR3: CSVAKNAEAFF. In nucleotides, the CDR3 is TGCAGCGTTGCAAAGAACGCTGAAGCTTTCTTT.

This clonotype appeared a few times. The CDR3 DNA follows: TGTGCCAGCAGCTTAAACAGTGGTTTAAATGAAGCTTTCTTT. Residues: CASSLNSGLNEAFF. The gene calls are TRBV7-2 and TRBJ1-1; D uncertain. Trimming removed 2 bases from V and 7 bases from J, with 14 bases in between. Germline V gene sequence: CDR1 SGHTA, CDR2 FQGNSA. The CDR3 spans 14 residues.

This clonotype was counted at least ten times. CDR3 region: CASGRGLETQYF. Here the CDR3 DNA reads TGTGCCAGCGGTAGGGGGCTGGAGACCCAGTACTTC. The chain recombines TRBV6-5 with TRBJ2-5, with 7 bases aligning to TRBD1. The CDR3 loop spans 12 amino acids. Losses at the gene ends were 8 bases for V and 5 bases for J; bases not matched to a gene: 5. Germline V gives CDR1 MNHEY, CDR2 SVGAGI.

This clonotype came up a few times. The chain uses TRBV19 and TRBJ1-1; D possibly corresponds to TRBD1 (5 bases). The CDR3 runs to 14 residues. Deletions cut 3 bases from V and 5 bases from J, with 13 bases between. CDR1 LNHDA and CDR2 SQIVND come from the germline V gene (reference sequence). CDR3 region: CASSIRTRGTEAFF. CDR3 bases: TGTGCCAGTAGTATCCGGACACGCGGGACTGAAGCTTTCTTT.

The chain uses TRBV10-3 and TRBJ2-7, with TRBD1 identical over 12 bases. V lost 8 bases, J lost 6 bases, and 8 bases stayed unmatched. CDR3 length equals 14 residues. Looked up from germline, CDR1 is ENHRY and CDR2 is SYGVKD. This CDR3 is CAIAKGQGASEQYF. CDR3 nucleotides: TGTGCCATCGCCAAGGGACAGGGGGCGAGCGAGCAGTACTTC.

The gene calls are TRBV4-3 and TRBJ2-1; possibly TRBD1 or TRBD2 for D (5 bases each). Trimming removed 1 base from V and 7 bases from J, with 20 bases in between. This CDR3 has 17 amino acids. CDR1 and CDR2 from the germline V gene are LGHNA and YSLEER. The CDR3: CASSQVSRAVEGNEQFF. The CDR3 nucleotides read TGCGCCAGCAGCCAAGTATCCCGTGCGGTAGAGGGGAATGAGCAGTTCTTC.

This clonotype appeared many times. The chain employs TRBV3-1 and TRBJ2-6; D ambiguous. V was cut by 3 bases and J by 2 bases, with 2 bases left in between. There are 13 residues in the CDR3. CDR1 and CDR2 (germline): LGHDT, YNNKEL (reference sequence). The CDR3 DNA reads TGTGCCAGCAGCCATACTGGGGCCAACGTCCTGACTTTC. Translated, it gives CASSHTGANVLTF.

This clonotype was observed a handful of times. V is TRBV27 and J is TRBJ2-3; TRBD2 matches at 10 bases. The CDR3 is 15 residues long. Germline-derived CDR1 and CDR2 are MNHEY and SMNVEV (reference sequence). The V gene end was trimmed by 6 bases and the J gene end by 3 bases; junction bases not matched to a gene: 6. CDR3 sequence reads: CASRLLAGVTDTQYF. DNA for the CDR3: TGTGCCAGCAGATTGCTAGCGGGGGTAACAGATACGCAGTATTTT.

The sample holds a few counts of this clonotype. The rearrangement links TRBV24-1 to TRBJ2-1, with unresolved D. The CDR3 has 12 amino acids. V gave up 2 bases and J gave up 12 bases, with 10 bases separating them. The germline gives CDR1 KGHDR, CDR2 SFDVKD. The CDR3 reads CATSDSPPRQFF. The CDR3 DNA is TGTGCCACCAGTGATTCCCCCCCGAGGCAGTTCTTC.

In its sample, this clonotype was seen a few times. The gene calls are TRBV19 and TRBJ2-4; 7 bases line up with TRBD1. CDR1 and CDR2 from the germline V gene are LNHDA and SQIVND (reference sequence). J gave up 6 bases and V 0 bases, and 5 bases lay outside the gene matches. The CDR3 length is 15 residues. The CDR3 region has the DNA TGTGCCAGTAGTATAGATAGGGACAGAGCAAACATTCAGTACTTC. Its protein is CASSIDRDRANIQYF.

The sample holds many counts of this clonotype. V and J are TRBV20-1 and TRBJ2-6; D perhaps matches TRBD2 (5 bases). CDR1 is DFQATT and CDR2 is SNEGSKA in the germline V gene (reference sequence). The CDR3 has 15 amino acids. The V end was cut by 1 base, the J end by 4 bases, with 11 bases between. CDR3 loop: CSARVEGSGANVLTF. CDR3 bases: TGCAGTGCTAGAGTTGAGGGATCAGGGGCCAACGTCCTGACTTTC.

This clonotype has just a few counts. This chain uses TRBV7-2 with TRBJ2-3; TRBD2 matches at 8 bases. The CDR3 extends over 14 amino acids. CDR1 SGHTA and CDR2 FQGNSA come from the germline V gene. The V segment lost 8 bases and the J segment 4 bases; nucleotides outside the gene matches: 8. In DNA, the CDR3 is TGTGCCAGCTCACGAAACGGGGGGGCAGATACGCAGTATTTT. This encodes CASSRNGGADTQYF.

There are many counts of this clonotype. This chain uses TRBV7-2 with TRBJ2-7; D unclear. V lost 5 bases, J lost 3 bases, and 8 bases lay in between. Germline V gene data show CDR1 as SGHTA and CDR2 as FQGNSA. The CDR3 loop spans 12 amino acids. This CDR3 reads CASSQEFYEQYF. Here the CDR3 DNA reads TGTGCCAGCAGCCAGGAATTCTACGAGCAGTACTTC.